The entry that follows covers one T cell receptor beta chain sequence. This clone's antigen is unknown. The sample holds no much larger clone one base away, and base qualities are not on file. The data derive from a study of blood T cell repertoires in COVID-19 (dated by TCRdb to the early 2020s). A note on the overall study: The collaborator samples originated in the United States, Italy and Spain and spanned the acute and convalescent phases of COVID-19. The prospective study material was composed of cDNA or gDNA derived from T cells, B-cell-depleted T cells, or PBMCs. Deeply sampled blood TCRbeta repertoires from subjects exposed to, actively infected with, or recovered from COVID-19 were included in the dataset. The repertoires were made available in a free public database intended to serve as a resource for research on the immune response to SARS-CoV-2. The samples were drawn from two sources: the first 160 participants of the ongoing ImmuneRACE study, and 1,000 to 1,500 subjects contributed by 6 global collaborators. The sample metadata nearly always contained a de-identified subject ID, COVID-19 status, age in years and sex. Where available, HLA class I and class II types were obtained from metadata supplied by the sample provider rather than from assay-based typing.

TCRbeta CDR3 regions were amplified from genomic DNA using the immunoSEQ Assay, a bias-controlled multiplex PCR. On the authors' methods: The number of nucleated cells in each sample was estimated from the amplification of reference gene primers within the assay. To quantify the absolute abundance of each unique TCRbeta CDR3 rearrangement, sequence reads were collapsed and filtered. For each sample, productive Simpson clonality was calculated by taking the square root of Simpson's diversity index across productive rearrangements. In TCRdb, the immuneACCESS table is reduced to in-frame sequences with V and J assigned. These tables do not hold every clone; where another copy was compared, an unresolved V gene accounts for under half, and the others remain unexplained. Clonal size and the V and J genes are those of that table, whereas D and trimming came from the DNA. The sample data list more than 45,000 clones, and approximately 83% of these were observed just once. Roughly 2.9% of the sample belongs to the ten largest clones.

Summary of the overall study and its limitations: The quantity of clinical and demographic metadata differed by source and by participant and was supplied without curation.

Here V drops 3 bases and J drops 0 bases, and the junction holds 9 bases not matched to any gene. Based on the germline V gene, the CDR1 and CDR2 sequences are ENHRY and SYGVKD. The CDR3, from cysteine to phenylalanine, totals 20 residues. Only the CDR3 region is kept as DNA, spanning 60 bases read in frame from base 1. Each collaborating institution followed its own protocols to collect whole blood in K2EDTA tubes. For TCRbeta analysis, collaborators shipped samples as frozen whole blood, isolated PBMCs, or DNA extracted from either of those sample types. The sequence was collected from an elderly woman with acute or convalescent COVID-19. The sequencing sample was made of peripheral blood. The chain joins TRBV10-3 to TRBJ2-1; 15 junctional bases match TRBD2. Here is the DNA: TGTGCCATCAGTGACCCGGGACTAGCGGGGGGCGTTAGCTCCTACAATGAGCAGTTCTTC. It specifies CAISDPGLAGGVSSYNEQFF.